This T cell receptor beta chain came from a study of technical replicates of blood from four donors. Measured with immunoSEQ multiplex PCR; TCRdb has only the in-frame clones, and not every one. Among under 70,000 clones listed, roughly 84% were seen once. Germline V gene data show CDR1 as GTSNPN and CDR2 as SVGIG (reference sequence). The germline V and J ends were trimmed by 2 bases and 0 bases, with 11 bases remaining between them. The CDR3 consists of 15 residues. The chain joins TRBV30 to TRBJ1-3; D gene uncertain. The sequence was obtained from a human donor in good health. Some clones in this sample may be carry-over from other donors' samples. The sequenced sample consisted of PBMCs. CDR3 sequence: CAWSRPRSSGNTIYF. CDR3 DNA: TGTGCCTGGAGTCGGCCGCGGAGCTCTGGAAACACCATATATTTT.